These 30 T cell receptor beta chains were sequenced from one sample in a study of blood T cells in healthy people across ages. The second PCR ran roughly 7 to 11 cycles with a sample-barcoded 5' primer and J-beta primers. TCRdb fed the 5' RACE reads into MiXCR, producing one record per CDR3 protein. The sample lists roughly 1,500,000 distinct CDR3 sequences; roughly 30% were seen once. The sequenced sample was blood. These receptor sequences come from a woman in her twenties or thirties in good health.

The chain uses TRBV12-3 or TRBV12-4 and TRBJ2-5; 7 bases map to TRBD1. The ends lost 6 bases at V and 1 base at J; junction bases unmatched: 11. The CDR3 loop spans 16 amino acids. The CDR3 DNA sequence: TGTGCCAGCAGCCTGGCGCCACAGGGGATCCAAGAGACCCAGTACTTC. Its translation is CASSLAPQGIQETQYF.

The chain uses TRBV28 and TRBJ2-3; D might be TRBD2 (7 bases). The CDR3 spans 14 residues. Trimming took off 7 bases at V and 4 bases at J, with 15 bases between the two ends. The germline gives CDR1 MDHEN, CDR2 SYDVKM. The CDR3 coding sequence is TGTGCCAGCACCGGAGGGGGGGCGTCAGATACGCAGTATTTT. It codes for CASTGGGASDTQYF.

Only a few counts were recorded for this clonotype. V is TRBV20-1 and J is TRBJ1-6; D unclear. CDR1 and CDR2 (germline): DFQATT, SNEGSKA (reference sequence). This CDR3 contains 14 residues. V lost 1 base and J 9 bases, leaving 13 bases between the germline ends. The CDR3 region is CSARVGPPSSPLHF. The DNA for the CDR3 is TGCAGTGCTAGAGTCGGACCTCCCAGTTCACCCCTCCACTTT.

This clonotype was counted at least ten times. The chain is built from TRBV5-1 and TRBJ2-1; TRBD1 aligns across 8 bases. Germline V CDR1 and CDR2: SGHRS, YFSETQ. Trimming at V came to 3 bases and at J to 2 bases, leaving 4 bases not matched to a gene. The CDR3 length is 15 residues. The CDR3 sequence is CASSSTGVTYNEQFF. In DNA form, the CDR3 reads TGCGCCAGCAGCTCGACAGGGGTGACCTACAATGAGCAGTTCTTC.

The CDR3 protein is CASSEDNRAWVGYF. For the CDR3, the DNA is TGTGCCAGCAGTGAAGACAACCGGGCGTGGGTAGGGTACTTC. The chain is built from TRBV2 and TRBJ2-4, with no clear D. CDR1 and CDR2 (germline): SNHLY, FYNNEI. There are 14 residues in the CDR3. Trimming left V 1 base short and J 15 bases short, with 19 bases between.

This clonotype was counted a few times. The CDR3 sequence is CASSLSGGDSRETQYF. The CDR3 DNA reads TGTGCCAGCAGCCTCAGCGGGGGAGATAGTAGAGAGACCCAGTACTTC. The chain links TRBV5-5 to TRBJ2-5; 8 nucleotides align to TRBD2. Looked up from germline, CDR1 is SGHKS and CDR2 is YYEKEE (reference sequence). The trim removed 4 bases at V and 4 bases at J, leaving 12 bases unmatched. The CDR3 covers 16 residues. Variable domain in full (rest from reference TRBV5-5 and TRBJ2-5): DAGVTQSPTHLIKTRGQQVTLRCSPISGHKSVSWYQQVLGQGPQFIFQYYEKEERGRGNFPDRFSARQFPNYSSELNVNALLLGDSALYLCASSLSGGDSRETQYFGPGTRLLVL.

The V call is TRBV15, the J call TRBJ2-7; D remains ambiguous. This CDR3 spans 14 amino acids. Germline V lookup: CDR1 LNHNV, CDR2 YYDKDF (reference sequence). Trimming removed 0 bases from V and 6 bases from J, with 12 bases in between. The CDR3, as DNA: TGTGCCACCAGCAGAGATCGATGGGTCGGCGAGCAGTACTTC. Translation: CATSRDRWVGEQYF.

This chain uses TRBV28 with TRBJ1-4; D perhaps matches TRBD1 (5 bases). The CDR3 is made up of 16 amino acids. The ends were cut back, 1 base at V and 3 bases at J, with 12 bases in the middle. Germline-derived CDR1 and CDR2 are MDHEN and SYDVKM. CDR3 loop: CASSLLLGPSNEKLFF. CDR3 bases: TGTGCCAGCAGTTTATTGTTGGGACCGTCTAATGAAAAACTGTTTTTT. The entire variable domain, with the rest obtained from reference TRBV28 and TRBJ1-4, is as follows: DVKVTQSSRYLVKRTGEKVFLECVQDMDHENMFWYRQDPGLGLRLIYFSYDVKMKEKGDIPEGYSVSREKKERFSLILESASTNQTSMYLCASSLLLGPSNEKLFFGSGTQLSVL.

J is TRBJ2-3 and V is TRBV10-2; TRBD2 matches 9 bases. This CDR3 is built from 14 residues. Germline lookup yields CDR1 WSHSY and CDR2 SAAADI. After removal of 4 bases from V and 3 bases from J, the junction contained 2 bases not matched to a gene. The CDR3: CASSVSGRTDTQYF. The CDR3 region has the DNA TGCGCCAGCAGTGTAAGCGGGAGGACAGATACGCAGTATTTT.

The chain uses TRBV7-9 and TRBJ1-2; D perhaps matches TRBD1 (6 bases). The CDR3 loop spans 12 amino acids. Trimming stripped 2 bases from V and 11 bases from J, with 12 bases between. The germline V gene encodes CDR1 SEHNR and CDR2 FQNEAQ (reference sequence). CDR3 amino acids: CASSLLPGAYTF. DNA for the CDR3: TGTGCCAGCAGCTTATTGCCAGGGGCGTACACCTTC.

V and J are TRBV7-9 and TRBJ2-3; 10 bases are a match to TRBD2. The ends lost 5 bases at V and 3 bases at J; junction bases unmatched: 2. Per germline, CDR1 SEHNR and CDR2 FQNEAQ (reference sequence). This CDR3 comprises 14 residues. CDR3: CASSKGLATDTQYF. The CDR3 DNA is TGTGCCAGCAGCAAGGGACTAGCGACAGATACGCAGTATTTT.

This clonotype was observed a few times. CDR3 loop: CASSLGDRSFDEQYF. In DNA, the CDR3 is TGCGCCAGCAGCTTGGGGGACAGGTCGTTTGACGAGCAGTACTTC. The chain employs TRBV5-1 and TRBJ2-5; 8 bases agree with TRBD1. The last part of the DNA fits TRBJ2-7 better; the J call may be wrong. The CDR3 is made up of 15 amino acids. Germline V gene lookup returns CDR1 SGHRS and CDR2 YFSETQ.

This chain links TRBV7-3 with TRBJ2-1; D is ambiguous. Trimming took off 4 bases at V and 6 bases at J, with 10 bases between the two ends. The CDR3 totals 13 residues. The germline CDR1 and CDR2 sequences are SGHTA and FQGTGA. In DNA, the CDR3 is TGTGCCAGCAGCTCGCAGAACAGCAATGAGCAGTTCTTC. Residues: CASSSQNSNEQFF.

The rearrangement uses TRBV4-2 and TRBJ1-1, with 11 nucleotides matching TRBD1. The CDR3 has 15 amino acids. CDR1 is LGHNA, CDR2 YNFKEQ, per germline. Trimming cost V 5 bases and J 4 bases; bases outside gene matches: 6. For the CDR3, the DNA is TGTGCCAGCAGCGCCCCAGGGACAGGGGGCACTGAAGCTTTCTTT. Its translation: CASSAPGTGGTEAFF.

This sequence joins TRBV7-2 and TRBJ2-3, with TRBD1 matching over 7 bases. The CDR3 sequence is 15 residues long. Trimming cost V 4 bases and J 4 bases; bases outside gene matches: 8. Looked up from germline, CDR1 is SGHTA and CDR2 is FQGNSA. CDR3 amino acids: CASSSRGKGPDTQYF. The DNA for the CDR3 is TGTGCCAGCAGCTCCAGGGGGAAAGGGCCAGATACGCAGTATTTT.

This clonotype has just one count. Since a much larger clone is just one base distant, this may be a read error. The chain is built from TRBV4-1 and TRBJ2-3; 9 bases are a match to TRBD2. CDR1 MGHRA and CDR2 YSYEKL come from the germline V gene. V was clipped by 6 bases and J by 4 bases; unmatched bases: 11. CDR3 length equals 16 residues. The CDR3 bases are TGCGCCAGCAGACACACGAGCGGGGGGACCGCAGATACGCAGTATTTT. Translation gives CASRHTSGGTADTQYF.

The chain employs TRBV5-1 and TRBJ2-3; D remains ambiguous. The CDR3 runs 13 residues. The germline CDR1 and CDR2 sequences are SGHRS and YFSETQ. The V gene lost 1 base and the J gene lost 5 bases, with 8 bases spanning the gap. CDR3 loop: CASSLSLQDTQYF. The CDR3, as DNA: TGCGCCAGCAGCTTGTCATTGCAAGATACGCAGTATTTT.

This chain connects TRBV20-1 to TRBJ1-2; no definite D call. V shed 4 bases and J shed 6 bases, with 18 bases lying between them. The germline V gene encodes CDR1 DFQATT and CDR2 SNEGSKA (reference sequence). The CDR3 spans 14 residues. CDR3 sequence reads: CSANYSDAVNGYTF. CDR3 DNA sequence: TGCAGTGCTAACTATTCGGACGCAGTGAATGGCTACACCTTC.

The chain combines TRBV20-1 with TRBJ2-5; TRBD1 matches 11 bases. CDR1 is DFQATT and CDR2 is SNEGSKA in the germline V gene (reference sequence). V was clipped by 2 bases and J by 3 bases; unmatched bases: 5. The CDR3 consists of 15 residues. The CDR3 protein is CSARPGTGGKETQYF. The DNA of the CDR3 is TGCAGTGCTAGACCCGGGACAGGGGGAAAAGAGACCCAGTACTTC.

This clonotype was counted only a few times. The CDR3 sequence: CASSFVGSSFTDTQYF. In DNA, the CDR3 is TGTGCCAGCAGTTTTGTTGGGTCTTCTTTCACAGATACGCAGTATTTT. The V gene is TRBV27, the J gene TRBJ2-3; D gene ambiguous. The germline V gene has CDR1 MNHEY and CDR2 SMNVEV (reference sequence). The CDR3 contains 16 residues. V was pared by 3 bases and J by 2 bases, with 15 bases between.

This clonotype has more than one count but fewer than ten. This chain uses TRBV12-3 or TRBV12-4 with TRBJ2-3; 8 nucleotides align to TRBD2. Trimming took 5 bases from V and 3 from J; bases not matched to a gene: 10. This CDR3 contains 16 residues. The DNA of the CDR3 is TGTGCCAGCAGTAACCTCTTGCGGGAGGCAACAGATACGCAGTATTTT. Protein: CASSNLLREATDTQYF.

This clonotype was detected a few times. The V and J genes are TRBV6-1 and TRBJ2-1, with 9 bases that match TRBD2. The CDR3 runs 15 residues. Per the germline V gene, CDR1 is MNHNS and CDR2 is SASEGT. V lost 3 bases, J lost 5 bases, and 5 bases stayed unmatched. The CDR3 sequence: CASSEWTSAHNEQFF. CDR3 in DNA: TGTGCCAGCAGTGAGTGGACTAGCGCCCACAATGAGCAGTTCTTC.

The V call is TRBV28, the J call TRBJ2-4, with 12 bases identical to TRBD2. The CDR3 extends over 17 amino acids. Germline V gives CDR1 MDHEN, CDR2 SYDVKM. Unmatched junction bases numbered 6, after V lost 5 bases and J lost 1 base. The chain's CDR3 is CASSPAGTSGAKNIQYF. The CDR3 nucleotides read TGTGCCAGCAGTCCGGCGGGGACTAGCGGGGCCAAAAACATTCAGTACTTC.

This sequence joins TRBV7-9 and TRBJ2-1, with no clear D. The germline gives CDR1 SEHNR, CDR2 FQNEAQ (reference sequence). V shed 2 bases and J shed 8 bases, with 13 bases lying between them. This CDR3 region has 14 residues. CDR3 nucleotide sequence: TGTGCCAGCAGCTTACCGGCGGATCAGGATGAGCAGTTCTTC. This gives the protein CASSLPADQDEQFF. Looking up the rest from reference TRBV7-9 and TRBJ2-1 gives the full variable domain: DTGVSQNPRHKITKRGQNVTFRCDPISEHNRLYWYRQTLGQGPEFLTYFQNEAQLEKSRLLSDRFSAERPKGSFSTLEIQRTEQGDSAMYLCASSLPADQDEQFFGPGTRLTVL.

This clonotype was counted a few times. This sequence joins TRBV12-3 or TRBV12-4 and TRBJ1-2; D unclear. Trimming stripped 6 bases from V and 7 bases from J, with 12 bases between. The CDR3 covers 12 residues. For the CDR3, the DNA is TGTGCCAGCAGCCGGGCTCATGTTGGCTACACCTTC. Its protein is CASSRAHVGYTF.

At least ten counts were recorded for this clonotype. This chain connects TRBV29-1 to TRBJ2-4; TRBD1 is a possible D gene (5 bases). CDR1 is SQVTM, CDR2 ANQGSEA, per germline. The V end was cut by 5 bases, the J end by 8 bases, with 19 bases between. CDR3 length equals 14 residues. CDR3 sequence: CSVIGLSLGDIQYF. Here the CDR3 DNA reads TGCAGCGTTATTGGTTTGTCGCTAGGGGACATTCAGTACTTC. The full variable domain, in which reference TRBV29-1 and TRBJ2-4 provide the parts outside the CDR3, is SAVISQKPSRDICQRGTSLTIQCQVDSQVTMMFWYRQQPGQSLTLIATANQGSEATYESGFVIDKFPISRPNLTFSTLTVSNMSPEDSSIYLCSVIGLSLGDIQYFGAGTRLSVL.

This clonotype has only a few counts. The J gene is TRBJ1-1, the V gene TRBV6-5; D is undetermined. CDR1 and CDR2 (germline): MNHEY, SVGAGI. V lost 7 bases, J lost 0 bases, and 12 bases lay in between. The CDR3 is 14 amino acids. The CDR3 here is CASTQGIMNTEAFF. The CDR3, as DNA: TGTGCCAGCACCCAAGGGATCATGAACACTGAAGCTTTCTTT.

The sample holds a few counts of this clonotype. CDR3 sequence (DNA): TGTGCCAGCAGCCAAGAGTGGCTAGCGAAAGATACGCAGTATTTT. The encoded protein is CASSQEWLAKDTQYF. The gene calls are TRBV3-1 and TRBJ2-3; D possibly corresponds to TRBD2 (6 bases). The CDR3 has 15 amino acids. The V gene lost 0 bases and the J gene lost 5 bases, with 12 bases spanning the gap. The germline V gene encodes CDR1 LGHDT and CDR2 YNNKEL (reference sequence).

In this sample, this clonotype turned up a few times. The chain links TRBV28 to TRBJ2-5; 7 nucleotides align to TRBD1. Looked up from germline, CDR1 is MDHEN and CDR2 is SYDVKM. V shed 5 bases and J 2 bases; nucleotides not matched to a gene: 8. The CDR3 extends over 15 amino acids. In DNA, the CDR3 is TGTGCCAGCAGTGAGACAGGGATCCAACAAGAGACCCAGTACTTC. Translation gives CASSETGIQQETQYF.

V usage is TRBV6-5 and J usage is TRBJ2-1; the match to TRBD1 covers 8 bases. Per the germline V gene, CDR1 is MNHEY and CDR2 is SVGAGI. The CDR3 has 13 amino acids. J was trimmed by 5 bases and V by 6 bases; bases with no gene match: 3. The CDR3 is CASRLGQDNEQFF. The CDR3 bases are TGTGCCAGCAGACTGGGACAGGACAATGAGCAGTTCTTC.